This TCR beta chain was retrieved from a study of T cell repertoires in cytomegalovirus infection. Whole-study context: Public signatures in TCR beta pointed to CMV infection and matching HLA type. Points from the study as a whole: Based on cumulative public TCR beta family frequency, carriers of CMV plus the relevant HLA were identified.

Notes on this clonotype: Its specificity is not known.

TCRdb used MiXCR to reprocess the reads, holding one entry per CDR3 protein. The repertoire holds about 830,000 distinct CDR3 sequences, with 30% to 35% as singletons. Deletions cut 6 bases from V and 0 bases from J, with 24 bases between. The CDR3 consists of 18 residues. Per the germline V gene, CDR1 is SGHRS and CDR2 is YFSETQ. Sequences were derived from cultured CD8+ T cells from PBMCs, sampled from culture after CMV antigen stimulation. The chain links TRBV5-1 to TRBJ1-1, with a possible D match to TRBD1 (6 bases). The TCR originated in a human donor in good health (CMV status not recorded). Some clones in this sample may be carry-over from other donors' samples. CDR3 coding DNA: TGCGCCAGCACCCTTAACTTGCCGGGACAAGGCATGAACACTGAAGCTTTCTTT. It yields the protein CASTLNLPGQGMNTEAFF.